The source of this TCR beta chain is a study of identical twins. TCRdb analysed the 5' RACE reads with MiXCR anew, one entry per CDR3 protein. The repertoire holds about 720,000 distinct CDR3 sequences, with roughly 18% as singletons. V gave up 6 bases and J gave up 2 bases; unmatched junction bases: 12. Germline V lookup: CDR1 KGHDR, CDR2 SFDVKD. The CDR3 runs 18 residues. The same data also contributed to another study, on T cells expressing NK-cell markers.

The V and J genes are TRBV24-1 and TRBJ1-5; 10 nucleotides match TRBD1. Source material: PBMCs. The receptor was isolated from a young woman in good health. In DNA form, the CDR3 reads TGTGCCACCAGTCTGGGACAGGGGTCGATAGTGGGCAATCAGCCCCAGCATTTT. It translates to CATSLGQGSIVGNQPQHF.